Presented here are 20 T cell receptor beta chains from one specimen sequenced in a study of cytomegalovirus exposure and HLA in healthy donors. Vbeta (60) and Jbeta (13) primers were used in the PCR. Using immunoSEQ multiplex PCR, the repertoire was profiled, and TCRdb retains in-frame clones only, with some absent. The sample carries 150,000 to 200,000 clones, approximately 71% recorded once. Sequenced sample: PBMCs. All receptors come from a girl aged 10 to 17 in good health and CMV-seronegative.

V and J are TRBV30 and TRBJ1-2, with a tentative D call TRBD1 (5 bases). Trimming removed 5 bases from V and 4 bases from J, with 11 bases in between. The CDR3 totals 12 residues. Germline V lookup: CDR1 GTSNPN, CDR2 SVGIG (reference sequence). The CDR3 DNA is TGTGCCTGGGACAGTCGCTTCTATGGCTACACCTTC. Residues: CAWDSRFYGYTF.

CDR3 DNA: TGTGCCAGCAGCCCCAGGGATTCCACCGGGGAGCTGTTTTTT. Encoded protein: CASSPRDSTGELFF. V and J are TRBV11-3 and TRBJ2-2; TRBD1 is a possible D gene (5 bases). This CDR3 is 14 amino acids long. Germline CDR1 is SGHNT and CDR2 is YENEEA. Trimming cost V 5 bases and J 4 bases, with 11 bases left between them.

The chain employs TRBV18 and TRBJ1-2; D uncertain. The germline V gene has CDR1 KGHSH and CDR2 LQKENI. Trimming cost V 0 bases and J 0 bases, with 5 bases left between them. CDR3 length: 14 residues. The CDR3 nucleotides are TGTGCCAGCTCACCACCTGGCCCTAACTATGGCTACACCTTC. Its protein product is CASSPPGPNYGYTF.

The chain uses TRBV11-3 and TRBJ1-1; tentative D call: TRBD1 (5 bases). The CDR3 spans 15 residues. V was shortened by 5 bases and J by 6 bases, with 19 bases between the two germline ends. The V gene's germline CDR1 is SGHNT and CDR2 YENEEA. CDR3 in DNA: TGTGCCAGCAGCATCACAGGACGGCGGCTCTCTGAAGCTTTCTTT. This translates into CASSITGRRLSEAFF.

This sequence joins TRBV15 and TRBJ1-5, with D perhaps TRBD1 (6 bases). V lost 0 bases and J 13 bases, leaving 22 bases between the germline ends. The CDR3 has 16 residues. Germline V CDR1 and CDR2: LNHNV, YYDKDF (reference sequence). In DNA form, the CDR3 reads TGTGCCACCAGCAGAGATGCCCAGCTGCTACAGGGTCAACAGCATTTT. Amino acid sequence: CATSRDAQLLQGQQHF.

This clone has just a few counts. The J gene is TRBJ1-6, the V gene TRBV2, with 7 bases identical to TRBD1. This CDR3 contains 13 residues. V gave up 1 base and J gave up 14 bases; unmatched junction bases: 5. Germline lookup yields CDR1 SNHLY and CDR2 FYNNEI. The CDR3 spells CASSEDPRGTLHF. Here the CDR3 DNA reads TGTGCCAGCAGTGAAGATCCCAGGGGGACCCTCCACTTT.

The chain employs TRBV10-2 and TRBJ1-2; no definite D call. Germline V CDR1 and CDR2: WSHSY, SAAADI. V lost 3 bases to trimming and J lost 6 bases, with 17 bases between them. This CDR3 is built from 15 residues. As DNA, the CDR3 is TGCGCCAGCAGTGATCTAGGTGACTCGAAAGATGGCTACACCTTC. Translation: CASSDLGDSKDGYTF.

This rearrangement joins TRBV10-3 to TRBJ2-1, with TRBD2 matching over 9 bases. V shed 7 bases, J shed 7 bases, and the junction held 11 bases outside the gene matches. This CDR3 contains 15 residues. Per germline, CDR1 ENHRY and CDR2 SYGVKD. The CDR3 coding sequence is TGTGCCATCAAAGGACAAGCGGGGGGCCAGAATGAGCAGTTCTTC. This encodes CAIKGQAGGQNEQFF.

On this clone: Other DNA variants within this sample encode the same CDR3. The chain is built from TRBV6-5 and TRBJ1-6; 8 bases line up with TRBD1. The V gene's germline CDR1 is MNHEY and CDR2 SVGAGI. The J segment lost 10 bases and the V segment lost 0 bases, leaving 5 bases of the junction unmatched. This CDR3 is built from 15 residues. For the CDR3, the DNA is TGTGCCAGCAGTTACTCCGGACAGGGAGGGTCACCCCTCCACTTT. Translation gives CASSYSGQGGSPLHF.

The rearrangement links TRBV7-6 to TRBJ1-5; 10 bases are shared with TRBD1. J gave up 6 bases and V 3 bases, and 2 bases lay outside the gene matches. CDR3 length equals 14 residues. The V gene's germline CDR1 is SGHVS and CDR2 FNYEAQ. The CDR3 DNA reads TGTGCCAGCAGCTTGGGGACAGGGGTTCAGCCCCAGCATTTT. Encoded protein: CASSLGTGVQPQHF.

A remark on this clone: A read error may account for a junction end that differs from germline. Other nucleotide sequences in the sample specify the same CDR3. The gene calls are TRBV29-1 and TRBJ2-5; D is unclear. The CDR3 spans 15 residues. The germline CDR1 and CDR2 sequences are SQVTM and ANQGSEA. The DNA of the CDR3 is TGCAGCGTTGAAATGGAGACTCACTACCAGGAGACCCAGTACTTC. Translation gives CSVEMETHYQETQYF.

This clone was found a few times. V and J are TRBV5-1 and TRBJ1-1; no definite D call. The CDR3 has 14 residues. With 6 bases removed from V and 6 bases from J, the gap between germline ends came to 18 bases. Germline CDR1 is SGHRS and CDR2 is YFSETQ. In nucleotides, the CDR3 is TGCGCCAGCAAGGTAGGGCCAAGGGAGCCTGAAGCTTTCTTT. It codes for CASKVGPREPEAFF. Variable domain in full (rest from reference TRBV5-1 and TRBJ1-1): KAGVTQTPRYLIKTRGQQVTLSCSPISGHRSVSWYQQTPGQGLQFLFEYFSETQRNKGNFPGRFSGRQFSNSRSEMNVSTLELGDSALYLCASKVGPREPEAFFGQGTRLTVV.

The CDR3 here is CASSADPRLESETQYF. CDR3 nucleotides: TGCGCCAGCAGCGCAGACCCGAGACTAGAGTCCGAAACCCAGTACTTC. The V gene is TRBV5-1, the J gene TRBJ2-5; TRBD2 might be the D (6 bases). Germline assignment: CDR1 SGHRS and CDR2 YFSETQ. Trimming took 4 bases from V and 8 from J, leaving 24 bases between them. The CDR3 length is 16 residues.

This clone was detected a few times. This chain joins TRBV6-6 and TRBJ1-2; 8 nucleotides line up with TRBD1. V was clipped by 6 bases and J by 2 bases; unmatched bases: 5. The CDR3 sequence is 14 residues long. From germline, CDR1 is MNHNY and CDR2 SVGAGI (reference sequence). The chain's CDR3 is CASRRQGPNYGYTF. For the CDR3, the DNA is TGTGCCAGCAGGAGACAGGGGCCAAACTATGGCTACACCTTC.

This chain joins TRBV5-1 and TRBJ2-1, with D perhaps TRBD2 (7 bases). The V and J ends lost 0 bases and 7 bases respectively, with 14 bases between them. This CDR3 region has 15 residues. The germline gives CDR1 SGHRS, CDR2 YFSETQ. DNA of the CDR3: TGCGCCAGCAGCTTGGAAAGGGGGGGCCAGAATGAGCAGTTCTTC. Amino acids: CASSLERGGQNEQFF.

The gene calls are TRBV5-1 and TRBJ1-6; D call uncertain. CDR1 and CDR2 (germline): SGHRS, YFSETQ. V shed 0 bases and J shed 4 bases, with 17 bases lying between them. The CDR3 is made up of 18 amino acids. The CDR3 loop reads CASSLAVGDSGYNSPLHF. The CDR3 bases are TGCGCCAGCAGCTTGGCAGTCGGGGATTCGGGTTATAATTCACCCCTCCACTTT.

The CDR3 DNA sequence: TGTGCCAGCAGGATCGGAGGGGACGTGGGGTTGCAAGAGACCCAGTACTTC. It codes for CASRIGGDVGLQETQYF. This chain uses TRBV21-1 with TRBJ2-5; the table's D gene call, TRBD2, was not cross checked with the DNA. TRBV21-1 constitutes a pseudogene. CDR3 length equals 17 residues.

This clone was found a few times. V is TRBV7-9 and J is TRBJ2-7; maybe TRBD2 (6 bases). Germline V lookup: CDR1 SEHNR, CDR2 FQNEAQ (reference sequence). The CDR3 length is 15 residues. Trimming cost V 5 bases and J 7 bases, with 21 bases left between them. CDR3 coding DNA: TGTGCCAGCAGCCGTTCTGGTAGCGGCTTATGGGAGCAGTACTTC. Its translation: CASSRSGSGLWEQYF.

V gene TRBV20-1 combines with J gene TRBJ2-5; TRBD2 aligns across 7 bases. The germline gives CDR1 DFQATT, CDR2 SNEGSKA (reference sequence). The trim removed 6 bases at V and 5 bases at J, leaving 3 bases unmatched. The CDR3 is 11 amino acids. The CDR3 spells CSAGGGETQYF. Written as DNA, the CDR3 is TGCAGTGCCGGGGGAGGGGAGACCCAGTACTTC.

The J gene is TRBJ2-5, the V gene TRBV19, with D possibly being TRBD1 (6 bases). Gene TRBJ2-7 matches the end of the DNA better, so the J call may be wrong. This CDR3 spans 12 amino acids. Germline CDR1 is LNHDA and CDR2 is SQIVND (reference sequence). The chain's CDR3 is CASSKQGYEQYF. The CDR3 bases are TGTGCCAGTAGTAAACAGGGTTACGAGCAGTACTTC.